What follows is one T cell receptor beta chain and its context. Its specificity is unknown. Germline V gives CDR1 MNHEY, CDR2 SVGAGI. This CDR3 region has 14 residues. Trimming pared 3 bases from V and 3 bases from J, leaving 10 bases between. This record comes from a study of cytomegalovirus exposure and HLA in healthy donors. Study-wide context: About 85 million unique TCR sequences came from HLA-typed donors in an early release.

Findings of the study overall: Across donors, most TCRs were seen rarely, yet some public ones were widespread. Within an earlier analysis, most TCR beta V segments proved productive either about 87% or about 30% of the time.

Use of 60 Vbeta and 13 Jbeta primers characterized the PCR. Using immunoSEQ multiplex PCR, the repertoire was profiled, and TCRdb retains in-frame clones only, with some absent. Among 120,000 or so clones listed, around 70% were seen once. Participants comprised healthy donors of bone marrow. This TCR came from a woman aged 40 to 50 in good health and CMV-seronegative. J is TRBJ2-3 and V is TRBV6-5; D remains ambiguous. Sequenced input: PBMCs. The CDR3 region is CASSYQIDTDTQYF. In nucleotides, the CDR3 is TGTGCCAGCAGTTATCAGATCGATACAGATACGCAGTATTTT.